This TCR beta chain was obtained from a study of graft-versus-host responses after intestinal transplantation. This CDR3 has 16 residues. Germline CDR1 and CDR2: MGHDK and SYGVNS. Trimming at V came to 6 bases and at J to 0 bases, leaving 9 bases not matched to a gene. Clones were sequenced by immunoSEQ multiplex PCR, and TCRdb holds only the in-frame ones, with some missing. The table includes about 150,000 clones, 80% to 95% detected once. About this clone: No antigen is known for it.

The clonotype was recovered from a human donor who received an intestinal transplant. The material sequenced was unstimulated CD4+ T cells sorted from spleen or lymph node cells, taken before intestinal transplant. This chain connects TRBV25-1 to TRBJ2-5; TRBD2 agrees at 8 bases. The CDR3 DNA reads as TGTGCCAGCAGCAGAACAGCGGGGGCTTACCAAGAGACCCAGTACTTC. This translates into CASSRTAGAYQETQYF.